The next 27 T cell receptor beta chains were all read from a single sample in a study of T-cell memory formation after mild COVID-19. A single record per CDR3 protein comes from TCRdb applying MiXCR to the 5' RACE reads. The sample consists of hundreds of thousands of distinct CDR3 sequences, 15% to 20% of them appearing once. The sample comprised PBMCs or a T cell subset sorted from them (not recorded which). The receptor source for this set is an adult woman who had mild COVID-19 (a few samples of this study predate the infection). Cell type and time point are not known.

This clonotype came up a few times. This chain's CDR3 is CASSFSGTSGSRETQYF. The CDR3 region has the DNA TGTGCCAGCAGTTTCTCTGGGACTAGCGGGAGTAGGGAGACCCAGTACTTC. V is TRBV12-3 or TRBV12-4 and J is TRBJ2-5; 14 bases align to TRBD2. The CDR3 length is 17 residues. Germline trimming cut 3 bases from V and 5 bases from J; bases unmatched to any gene: 8.

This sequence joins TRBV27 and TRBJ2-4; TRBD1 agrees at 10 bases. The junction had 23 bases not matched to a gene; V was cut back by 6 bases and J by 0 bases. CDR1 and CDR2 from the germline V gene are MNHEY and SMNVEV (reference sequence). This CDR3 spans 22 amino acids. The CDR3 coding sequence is TGTGCCAGCAGCCCTGGTACTGGACAGGGGGAAATCTCTATACTAGCCAAAAACATTCAGTACTTC. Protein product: CASSPGTGQGEISILAKNIQYF.

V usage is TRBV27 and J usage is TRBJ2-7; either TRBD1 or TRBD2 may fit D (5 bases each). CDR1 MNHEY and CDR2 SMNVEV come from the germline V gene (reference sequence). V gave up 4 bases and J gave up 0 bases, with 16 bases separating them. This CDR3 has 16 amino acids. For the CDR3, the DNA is TGTGCCAGCAGTTGGGGCCCGGGACCAAGCTCCTACGAGCAGTACTTC. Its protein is CASSWGPGPSSYEQYF.

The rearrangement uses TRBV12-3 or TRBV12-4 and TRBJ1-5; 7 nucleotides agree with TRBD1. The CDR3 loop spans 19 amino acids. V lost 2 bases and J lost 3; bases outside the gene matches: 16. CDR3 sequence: CASSLNLNFGTVFNQPQHF. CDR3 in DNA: TGTGCCAGCAGTTTAAACCTAAACTTCGGGACAGTTTTCAATCAGCCCCAGCATTTT.

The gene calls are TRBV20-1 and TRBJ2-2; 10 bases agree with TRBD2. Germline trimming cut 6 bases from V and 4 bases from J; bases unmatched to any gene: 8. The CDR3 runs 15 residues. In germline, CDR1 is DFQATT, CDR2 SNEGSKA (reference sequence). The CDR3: CSANLAGGVTGELFF. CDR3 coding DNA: TGCAGTGCCAACTTAGCGGGAGGTGTCACCGGGGAGCTGTTTTTT.

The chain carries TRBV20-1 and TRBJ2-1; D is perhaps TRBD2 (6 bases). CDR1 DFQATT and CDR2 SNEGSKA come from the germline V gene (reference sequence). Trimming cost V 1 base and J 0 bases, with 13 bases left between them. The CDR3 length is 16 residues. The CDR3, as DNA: TGCAGTGCTAGAGTACCAGCGGGCGGCTCCTACAATGAGCAGTTCTTC. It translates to CSARVPAGGSYNEQFF.

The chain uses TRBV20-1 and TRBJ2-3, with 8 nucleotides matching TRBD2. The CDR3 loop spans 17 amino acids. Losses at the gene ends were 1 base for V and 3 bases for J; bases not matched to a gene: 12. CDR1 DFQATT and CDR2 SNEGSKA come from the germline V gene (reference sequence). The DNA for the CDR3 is TGCAGTGCTAGAGGGATGATTAGCGGGGCGGGGACAGATACGCAGTATTTT. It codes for CSARGMISGAGTDTQYF.

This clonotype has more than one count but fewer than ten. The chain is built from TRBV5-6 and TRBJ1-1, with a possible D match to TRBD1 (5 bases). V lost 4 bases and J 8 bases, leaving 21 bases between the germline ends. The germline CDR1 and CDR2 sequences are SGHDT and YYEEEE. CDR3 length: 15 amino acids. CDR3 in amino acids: CASSLLGRAENEAFF. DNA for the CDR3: TGTGCCAGCAGCCTGCTGGGGCGCGCCGAAAACGAAGCTTTCTTT.

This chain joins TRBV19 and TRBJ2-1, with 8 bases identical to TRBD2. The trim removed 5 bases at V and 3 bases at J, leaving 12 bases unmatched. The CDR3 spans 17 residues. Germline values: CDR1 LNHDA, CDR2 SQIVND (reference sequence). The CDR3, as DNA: TGTGCCAGTAGTCCCGCAGGAGCGGGGGCCGTCTACAATGAGCAGTTCTTC. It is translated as CASSPAGAGAVYNEQFF.

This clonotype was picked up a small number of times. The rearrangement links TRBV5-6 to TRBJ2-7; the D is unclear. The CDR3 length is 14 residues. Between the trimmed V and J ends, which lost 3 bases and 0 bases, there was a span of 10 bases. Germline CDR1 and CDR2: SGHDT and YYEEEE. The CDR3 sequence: CASSSTPASYEQYF. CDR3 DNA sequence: TGTGCCAGCAGCTCCACCCCCGCCTCCTACGAGCAGTACTTC.

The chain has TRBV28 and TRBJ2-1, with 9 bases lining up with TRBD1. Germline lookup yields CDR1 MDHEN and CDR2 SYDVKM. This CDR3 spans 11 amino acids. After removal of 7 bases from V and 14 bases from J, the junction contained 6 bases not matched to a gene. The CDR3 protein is CASTPGTGKFF. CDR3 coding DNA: TGTGCCAGCACCCCCGGGACAGGGAAGTTCTTC.

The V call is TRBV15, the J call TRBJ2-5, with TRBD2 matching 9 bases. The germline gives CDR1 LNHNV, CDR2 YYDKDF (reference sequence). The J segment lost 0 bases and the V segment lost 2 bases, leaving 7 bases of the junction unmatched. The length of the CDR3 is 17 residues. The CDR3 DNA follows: TGTGCCACCAGCAGATCGATACTAGCGGGTTACCAAGAGACCCAGTACTTC. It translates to CATSRSILAGYQETQYF.

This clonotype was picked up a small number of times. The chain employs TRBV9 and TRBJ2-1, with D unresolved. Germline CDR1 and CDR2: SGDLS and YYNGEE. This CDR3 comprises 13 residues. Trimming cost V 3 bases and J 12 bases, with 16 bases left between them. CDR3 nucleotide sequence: TGTGCCAGCAGCGATGCCAGCGACAATCGGCAGTTCTTC. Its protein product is CASSDASDNRQFF.

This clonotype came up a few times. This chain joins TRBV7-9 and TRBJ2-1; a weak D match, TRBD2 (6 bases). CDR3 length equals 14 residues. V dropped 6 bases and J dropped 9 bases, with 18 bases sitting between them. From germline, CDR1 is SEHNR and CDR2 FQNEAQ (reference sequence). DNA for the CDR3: TGTGCCAGCAGTTGGCCCGGGCCGGGGGTTGAGCAGTTCTTC. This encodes CASSWPGPGVEQFF.

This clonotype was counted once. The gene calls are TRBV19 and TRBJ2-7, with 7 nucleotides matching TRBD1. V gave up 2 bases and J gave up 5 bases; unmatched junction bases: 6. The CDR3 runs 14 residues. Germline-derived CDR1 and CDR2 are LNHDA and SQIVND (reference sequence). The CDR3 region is CASSIIQGSHEQYF. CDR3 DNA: TGTGCCAGTAGTATAATACAGGGGAGCCACGAGCAGTACTTC.

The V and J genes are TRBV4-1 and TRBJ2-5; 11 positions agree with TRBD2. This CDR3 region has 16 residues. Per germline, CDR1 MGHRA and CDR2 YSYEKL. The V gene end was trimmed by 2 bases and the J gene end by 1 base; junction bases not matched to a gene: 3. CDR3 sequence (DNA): TGCGCCAGCAGCCAAAGACTAGCGGGGTTCCAAGAGACCCAGTACTTC. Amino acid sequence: CASSQRLAGFQETQYF.

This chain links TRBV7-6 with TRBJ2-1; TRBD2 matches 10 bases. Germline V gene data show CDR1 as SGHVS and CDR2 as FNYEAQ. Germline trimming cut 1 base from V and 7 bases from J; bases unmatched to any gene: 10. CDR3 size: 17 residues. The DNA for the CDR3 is TGTGCCAGCAGCTTAGGGATGATTGGACTAGCGGAAAATGAGCAGTTCTTC. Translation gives CASSLGMIGLAENEQFF. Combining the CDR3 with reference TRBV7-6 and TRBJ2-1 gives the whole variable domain GAGVSQSPRYKVTKRGQDVALRCDPISGHVSLYWYRQALGQGPEFLTYFNYEAQQDKSGLPNDRFSAERPEGSISTLTIQRTEQRDSAMYRCASSLGMIGLAENEQFFGPGTRLTVL.

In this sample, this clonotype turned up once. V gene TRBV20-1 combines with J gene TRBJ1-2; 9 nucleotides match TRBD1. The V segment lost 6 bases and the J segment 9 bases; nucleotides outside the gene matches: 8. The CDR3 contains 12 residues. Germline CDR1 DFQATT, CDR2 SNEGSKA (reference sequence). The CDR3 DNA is TGCAGTGCAAGTCCCGGGACAGGGCGCTACACCTTC. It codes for CSASPGTGRYTF.

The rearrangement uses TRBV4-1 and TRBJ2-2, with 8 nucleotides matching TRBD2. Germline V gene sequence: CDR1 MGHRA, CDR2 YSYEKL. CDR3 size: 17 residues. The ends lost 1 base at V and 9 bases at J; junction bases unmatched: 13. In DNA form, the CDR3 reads TGCGCCAGCAGCCAAGTTGGGACACGGAGCGGGGGCCGGGAGCTGTTTTTT. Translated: CASSQVGTRSGGRELFF.

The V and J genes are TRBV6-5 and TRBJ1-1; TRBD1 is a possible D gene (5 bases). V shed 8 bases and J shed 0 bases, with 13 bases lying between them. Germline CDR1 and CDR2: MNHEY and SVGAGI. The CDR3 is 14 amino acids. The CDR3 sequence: CASRGEGMNTEAFF. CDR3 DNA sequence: TGTGCCAGCCGAGGGGAGGGGATGAACACTGAAGCTTTCTTT.

The chain's CDR3 is CSARVPGLAYNEQFF. The CDR3 nucleotides read TGCAGTGCTAGAGTTCCGGGACTGGCCTACAATGAGCAGTTCTTC. This chain links TRBV20-1 with TRBJ2-1; D is perhaps TRBD2 (6 bases). V lost 1 base to trimming and J lost 2 bases, with 12 bases between them. The CDR3 sequence is 15 residues long. Germline CDR1 reads DFQATT; CDR2 reads SNEGSKA (reference sequence).

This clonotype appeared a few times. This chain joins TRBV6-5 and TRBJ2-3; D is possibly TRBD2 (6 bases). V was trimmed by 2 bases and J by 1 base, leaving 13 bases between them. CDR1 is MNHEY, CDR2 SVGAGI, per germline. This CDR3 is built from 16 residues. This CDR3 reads CASSYSEGGGTDTQYF. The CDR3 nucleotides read TGTGCCAGCAGTTACAGCGAAGGAGGGGGCACAGATACGCAGTATTTT.

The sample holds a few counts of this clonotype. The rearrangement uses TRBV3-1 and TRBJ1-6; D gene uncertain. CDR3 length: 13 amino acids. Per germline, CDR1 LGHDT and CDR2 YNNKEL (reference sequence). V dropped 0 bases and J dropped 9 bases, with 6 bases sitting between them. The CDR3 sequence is CASSQDWRSPLHF. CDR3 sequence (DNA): TGTGCCAGCAGCCAAGATTGGCGTTCACCCCTCCACTTT.

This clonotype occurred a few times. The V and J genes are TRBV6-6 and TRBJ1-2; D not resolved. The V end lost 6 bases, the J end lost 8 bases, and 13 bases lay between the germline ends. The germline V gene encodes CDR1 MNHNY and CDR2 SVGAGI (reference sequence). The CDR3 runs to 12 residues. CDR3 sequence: CASSIQSSGYTF. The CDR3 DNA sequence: TGTGCCAGCAGCATACAGAGTAGCGGCTACACCTTC.

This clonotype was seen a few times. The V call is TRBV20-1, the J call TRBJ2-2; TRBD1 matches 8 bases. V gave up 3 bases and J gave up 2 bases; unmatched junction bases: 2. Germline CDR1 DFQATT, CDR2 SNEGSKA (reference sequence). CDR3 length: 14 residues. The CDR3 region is CSARGTGNTGELFF. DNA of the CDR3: TGCAGTGCTAGGGGGACAGGAAACACCGGGGAGCTGTTTTTT.

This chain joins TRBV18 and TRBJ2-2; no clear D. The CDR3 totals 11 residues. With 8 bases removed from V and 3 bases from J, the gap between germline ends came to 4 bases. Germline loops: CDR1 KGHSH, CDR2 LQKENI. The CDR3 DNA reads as TGTGCCAGCCATTACACCGGGGAGCTGTTTTTT. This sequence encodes CASHYTGELFF.

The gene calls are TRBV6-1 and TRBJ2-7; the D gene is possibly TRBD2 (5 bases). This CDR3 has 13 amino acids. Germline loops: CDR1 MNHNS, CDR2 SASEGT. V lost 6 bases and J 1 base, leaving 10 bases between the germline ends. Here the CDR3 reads CASRDWASYEQYF. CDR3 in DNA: TGTGCCAGCAGGGACTGGGCTTCCTACGAGCAGTACTTC.